Below, 29 T cell receptor beta chains from the same sample are listed, as sequenced in a study of OX40 agonist ivuxolimab in advanced cancers. The protocol was immunoSEQ multiplex PCR, while the TCRdb copy is restricted to in-frame clones and leaves out a portion. The sample carries more than 80,000 clones, approximately 94% recorded once. Sequencing was performed on CD4+ or CD8+ T cells sorted from blood, taken in a trial of the OX40 agonist ivuxolimab. These receptors originate from an adult with an advanced solid tumor such as melanoma, head and neck, liver or kidney cancer.

The rearrangement links TRBV19 to TRBJ2-7, with D perhaps assigned TRBD1 or TRBD2 (5 bases each). Germline assignment: CDR1 LNHDA and CDR2 SQIVND (reference sequence). Trimming removed 3 bases at V and 2 bases at J, with 14 bases between. The CDR3 loop spans 15 amino acids. The CDR3 here is CASSIFGGITYEQYF. The DNA for the CDR3 is TGTGCCAGTAGTATCTTTGGGGGTATCACCTACGAGCAGTACTTC. Using reference TRBV19 and TRBJ2-7 for the parts outside the CDR3, the full variable domain is DGGITQSPKYLFRKEGQNVTLSCEQNLNHDAMYWYRQDPGQGLRLIYYSQIVNDFQKGDIAEGYSVSREKKESFPLTVTSAQKNPTAFYLCASSIFGGITYEQYFGPGTRLTVT.

The chain carries TRBV27 and TRBJ2-1; 7 nucleotides match TRBD2. V dropped 3 bases and J dropped 5; count of bases not matched to a gene: 10. The CDR3 loop spans 16 amino acids. From germline, CDR1 is MNHEY and CDR2 SMNVEV (reference sequence). CDR3 DNA: TGTGCCAGCAGTTTCAGGCGGGGGAGTTACCACAATGAGCAGTTCTTC. Translating gives CASSFRRGSYHNEQFF.

The genes are TRBV5-1 and TRBJ2-6; 12 positions agree with TRBD1. The length of the CDR3 is 19 residues. Germline CDR1 and CDR2: SGHRS and YFSETQ. V was pared by 4 bases and J by 3 bases, with 11 bases of the junction left unmatched. The CDR3 sequence is CASSPEGGQGAFGANVLTF. The CDR3 region has the DNA TGCGCCAGCAGCCCCGAAGGGGGACAGGGGGCTTTTGGGGCCAACGTCCTGACTTTC.

As DNA, the CDR3 is TGTGCCAGCAGCGCCCGGACTGTCCCGTACGAGCAGTACTTC. Translation gives CASSARTVPYEQYF. This chain uses TRBV7-9 with TRBJ2-7; D may be TRBD2 (5 bases). The CDR3 is made up of 14 amino acids. Trimming pared 5 bases from V and 4 bases from J, leaving 15 bases between. Germline V gene sequence: CDR1 SEHNR, CDR2 FQNEAQ (reference sequence).

This chain links TRBV6-5 with TRBJ2-7; D could derive from TRBD1 or TRBD2 (5 bases each). The V and J ends lost 4 bases and 5 bases respectively, with 6 bases between them. CDR1 and CDR2 from the germline V gene are MNHEY and SVGAGI. This CDR3 region has 11 residues. The CDR3 loop is CASSWGHEQYF. CDR3 in DNA: TGTGCCAGCAGTTGGGGACACGAGCAGTACTTC.

The V gene is TRBV30, the J gene TRBJ2-6; D is unresolved. V lost 0 bases, J lost 2 bases, and 5 bases lay in between. This CDR3 is built from 14 residues. The germline gives CDR1 GTSNPN, CDR2 SVGIG (reference sequence). CDR3 in amino acids: CAWSVFPGANVLTF. CDR3 nucleotide sequence: TGTGCCTGGAGTGTTTTCCCTGGGGCCAACGTCCTGACTTTC.

This clone was seen once. The rearrangement links TRBV25-1 to TRBJ1-1, with no clear D. CDR1 MGHDK and CDR2 SYGVNS come from the germline V gene. CDR3 length equals 14 residues. V was clipped by 2 bases and J by 1 base, with 8 bases between them. Written as DNA, the CDR3 is TGTGCCAGCAGTGAAGGACGGCCGAACACTGAAGCTTTCTTT. It encodes CASSEGRPNTEAFF.

This chain joins TRBV9 and TRBJ1-6; 9 positions agree with TRBD1. The CDR3 contains 16 residues. Germline V gene data show CDR1 as SGDLS and CDR2 as YYNGEE. V dropped 0 bases and J dropped 7; count of bases not matched to a gene: 5. The CDR3 protein is CASSVEGTGKNSPLHF. CDR3 nucleotide sequence: TGTGCCAGCAGCGTAGAGGGGACAGGGAAAAATTCACCCCTCCACTTT.

This chain uses TRBV10-1 with TRBJ2-7; 9 positions match TRBD1. Germline loops: CDR1 WNHNN, CDR2 SYGVQD (reference sequence). This CDR3 region has 15 residues. The J segment lost 4 bases and the V segment lost 4 bases, leaving 8 bases of the junction unmatched. Here the CDR3 reads CASSALGDRDYEQYF. CDR3 nucleotides: TGCGCCAGCAGTGCTCTGGGGGACAGGGATTACGAGCAGTACTTC.

The gene calls are TRBV9 and TRBJ2-1; no reliable D call. Germline CDR1 is SGDLS and CDR2 is YYNGEE. There are 19 residues in the CDR3. V dropped 0 bases and J dropped 0 bases, with 19 bases sitting between them. The CDR3: CASSVATPSEDSSYNEQFF. As DNA, the CDR3 is TGTGCCAGCAGCGTAGCTACACCCAGCGAAGATAGCTCCTACAATGAGCAGTTCTTC. Full variable domain (remainder filled in from reference TRBV9 and TRBJ2-1): DSGVTQTPKHLITATGQRVTLRCSPRSGDLSVYWYQQSLDQGLQFLIQYYNGEERAKGNILERFSAQQFPDLHSELNLSSLELGDSALYFCASSVATPSEDSSYNEQFFGPGTRLTVL.

The chain employs TRBV27 and TRBJ1-1; D is undetermined. The CDR3 length is 12 residues. CDR1 and CDR2 from the germline V gene are MNHEY and SMNVEV (reference sequence). The CDR3 DNA is TGTGCGGCGGAAAAGAGTCTTGGTGAAGCTTTCTTT. This translates into CAAEKSLGEAFF.

DNA for the CDR3: TGCGCCAGCAGCATCACGGGGGGGAGCGAGCAGTTCTTC. It is translated as CASSITGGSEQFF. The J gene is TRBJ2-1, the V gene TRBV4-3; 8 nucleotides line up with TRBD2. The CDR3 has 13 amino acids. The germline V gene encodes CDR1 LGHNA and CDR2 YSLEER. The V and J ends lost 5 bases and 10 bases, in that order; junction bases with no gene match: 7.

J is TRBJ2-1 and V is TRBV4-1; D possibly corresponds to TRBD2 (5 bases). The germline CDR1 and CDR2 sequences are MGHRA and YSYEKL. V lost 1 base and J lost 2, with 12 bases in between. This CDR3 has 16 residues. The CDR3, as DNA: TGCGCCAGCAGCCAAGCGTGGACTGATCCCTACAATGAGCAGTTCTTC. This translates into CASSQAWTDPYNEQFF.

The chain couples TRBV28 to TRBJ1-1; D not certain. Trimming took off 6 bases at V and 4 bases at J, with 18 bases between the two ends. CDR1 MDHEN and CDR2 SYDVKM come from the germline V gene. The CDR3 loop spans 15 amino acids. Here the CDR3 reads CASSLPQESRTEAFF. CDR3 nucleotide sequence: TGTGCCAGCAGCCTACCCCAGGAGTCACGCACTGAAGCTTTCTTT.

The CDR3 DNA reads as TGTGCCAGCAGTTGGGGGGTTAACACTGAAGCTTTCTTT. Amino acid sequence: CASSWGVNTEAFF. The chain combines TRBV27 with TRBJ1-1; D is possibly TRBD1 (5 bases). The germline V gene has CDR1 MNHEY and CDR2 SMNVEV (reference sequence). The CDR3 is 13 residues long. With 4 bases removed from V and 2 bases from J, the gap between germline ends came to 8 bases.

V is TRBV13 and J is TRBJ2-7; D is uncertain. Germline V gene data show CDR1 as PRHDT and CDR2 as FYEKMQ (reference sequence). CDR3 length: 14 residues. Trimming shortened V by 0 bases and J by 4 bases, and 10 bases separated the two germline ends. CDR3 nucleotide sequence: TGTGCCAGCAGCTTAGGGGCTGGAGCGTACGAGCAGTACTTC. It specifies CASSLGAGAYEQYF.

The rearrangement uses TRBV13 and TRBJ2-2; D unclear. Germline V gene data show CDR1 as PRHDT and CDR2 as FYEKMQ (reference sequence). V was trimmed by 3 bases and J by 6 bases, leaving 11 bases between them. The CDR3 consists of 14 residues. The CDR3, as DNA: TGTGCCAGCAGCTTGGGCTTTGGAGCCGGGGAGCTGTTTTTT. It translates to CASSLGFGAGELFF.

The chain joins TRBV9 to TRBJ2-1; a weak D match, TRBD1 (5 bases). The CDR3 is 15 amino acids. Germline V lookup: CDR1 SGDLS, CDR2 YYNGEE. V was clipped by 4 bases and J by 4 bases, with 15 bases between them. CDR3 residues: CASSSTGVAYNEQFF. Here the CDR3 DNA reads TGTGCCAGCAGCTCCACAGGTGTGGCATACAATGAGCAGTTCTTC. Using reference TRBV9 and TRBJ2-1 for the parts outside the CDR3, the full variable domain is DSGVTQTPKHLITATGQRVTLRCSPRSGDLSVYWYQQSLDQGLQFLIQYYNGEERAKGNILERFSAQQFPDLHSELNLSSLELGDSALYFCASSSTGVAYNEQFFGPGTRLTVL.

This clone was counted a few times. The chain employs TRBV7-9 and TRBJ1-5; no firm D call. Germline V CDR1 and CDR2: SEHNR, FQNEAQ (reference sequence). The CDR3 has 14 residues. The ends were cut back, 3 bases at V and 3 bases at J, with 9 bases in the middle. CDR3 DNA sequence: TGTGCCAGCAGCTTTTCGGGGAACAATCAGCCCCAGCATTTT. This sequence encodes CASSFSGNNQPQHF.

The rearrangement joins TRBV5-6 to TRBJ2-7; D may match TRBD1 or TRBD2 (7 bases each). Trimming left V 4 bases short and J 8 bases short, with 16 bases between. Germline V gene data show CDR1 as SGHDT and CDR2 as YYEEEE. This CDR3 comprises 13 residues. CDR3: CASSEDREGKQYF. CDR3 nucleotides: TGTGCCAGCAGCGAAGACAGGGAGGGCAAGCAGTACTTC.

This rearrangement joins TRBV4-1 to TRBJ2-1; D unresolved. V was trimmed by 0 bases and J by 4 bases, leaving 10 bases between them. This CDR3 has 15 amino acids. Germline V lookup: CDR1 MGHRA, CDR2 YSYEKL. In nucleotides, the CDR3 is TGCGCCAGCAGCCAAGAAGGGATCCCATACAATGAGCAGTTCTTC. It encodes CASSQEGIPYNEQFF.

The genes are TRBV27 and TRBJ2-1; the D is unclear. This CDR3 contains 17 residues. V lost 5 bases, J lost 6 bases, and 23 bases lay in between. CDR1 MNHEY and CDR2 SMNVEV come from the germline V gene (reference sequence). CDR3 nucleotide sequence: TGTGCCAGCAGTCCCTCCCAGTCCCCGTTTAACTTCAATGAGCAGTTCTTC. Its protein product is CASSPSQSPFNFNEQFF.

The V call is TRBV13, the J call TRBJ2-1, with 13 bases aligning to TRBD2. Germline loops: CDR1 PRHDT, CDR2 FYEKMQ (reference sequence). Losses at the gene ends were 5 bases for V and 6 bases for J; bases not matched to a gene: 4. This CDR3 spans 15 amino acids. The CDR3 loop reads CASSPGTSGVNEQFF. The CDR3, as DNA: TGTGCCAGCAGCCCCGGGACTAGCGGGGTCAATGAGCAGTTCTTC.

CDR3 region: CSVGSSGGAAQYF. The CDR3, as DNA: TGCAGCGTTGGCAGTAGCGGGGGGGCGGCCCAGTACTTC. The chain carries TRBV29-1 and TRBJ2-5; 11 nucleotides agree with TRBD2. The CDR3 is 13 amino acids. CDR1 SQVTM and CDR2 ANQGSEA come from the germline V gene. V gave up 4 bases and J gave up 9 bases; unmatched junction bases: 7.

This chain connects TRBV2 to TRBJ1-1; D is possibly TRBD1 (5 bases). Germline V lookup: CDR1 SNHLY, CDR2 FYNNEI. The CDR3 length is 14 residues. The ends were cut back, 2 bases at V and 5 bases at J, with 12 bases in the middle. The CDR3 DNA sequence: TGTGCCAGCAGTGAATCAGGGTCTAATACTGAAGCTTTCTTT. This codes for CASSESGSNTEAFF.

This clone was picked up a small number of times. V usage is TRBV27 and J usage is TRBJ1-2; D is possibly TRBD1 (5 bases). Germline values: CDR1 MNHEY, CDR2 SMNVEV (reference sequence). Deletions cut 9 bases from V and 4 bases from J, with 12 bases between. The CDR3 runs to 12 residues. The CDR3 loop reads CASGALGYGYTF. For the CDR3, the DNA is TGTGCCAGTGGGGCACTCGGCTATGGCTACACCTTC.

The chain is built from TRBV4-3 and TRBJ1-3, with D unresolved. The length of the CDR3 is 15 residues. Per the germline V gene, CDR1 is LGHNA and CDR2 is YSLEER. Deletions cut 1 base from V and 3 bases from J, with 10 bases between. The CDR3 loop is CASSQATQIGNTIYF. As DNA, the CDR3 is TGCGCCAGCAGCCAAGCGACACAGATTGGAAACACCATATATTTT.

V gene TRBV13 combines with J gene TRBJ2-7; 8 nucleotides match TRBD2. Germline CDR1 is PRHDT and CDR2 is FYEKMQ (reference sequence). V shed 5 bases, J shed 1 base, and the junction held 1 base outside the gene matches. The CDR3 has 13 residues. The DNA of the CDR3 is TGTGCCAGCAGCCGGGGGGGTTCCTACGAGCAGTACTTC. Translated, it gives CASSRGGSYEQYF.

The chain links TRBV6-6 to TRBJ1-4; the D is unclear. There are 15 residues in the CDR3. In germline, CDR1 is MNHNY, CDR2 SVGAGI (reference sequence). The V end lost 5 bases, the J end lost 0 bases, and 10 bases lay between the germline ends. CDR3 DNA: TGTGCCAGCAGTCTGGACTTTTCAACTAATGAAAAACTGTTTTTT. Translated: CASSLDFSTNEKLFF.